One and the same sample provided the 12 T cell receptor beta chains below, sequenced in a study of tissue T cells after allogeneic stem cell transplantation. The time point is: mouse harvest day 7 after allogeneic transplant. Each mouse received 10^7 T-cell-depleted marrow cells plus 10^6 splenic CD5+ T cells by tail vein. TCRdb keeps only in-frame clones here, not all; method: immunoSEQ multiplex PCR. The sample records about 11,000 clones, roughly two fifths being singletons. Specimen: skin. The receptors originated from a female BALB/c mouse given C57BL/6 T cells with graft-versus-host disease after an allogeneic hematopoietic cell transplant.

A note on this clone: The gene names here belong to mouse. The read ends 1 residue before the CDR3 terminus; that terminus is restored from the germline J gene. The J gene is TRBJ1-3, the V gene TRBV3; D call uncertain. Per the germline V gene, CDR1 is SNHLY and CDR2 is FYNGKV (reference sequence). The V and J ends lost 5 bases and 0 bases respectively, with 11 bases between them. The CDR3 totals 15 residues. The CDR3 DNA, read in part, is TGTGCCAGCAGCGACCCGACATATTCTGGAAATACGCTCTAT. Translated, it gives CASSDPTYSGNTLY. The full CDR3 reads CASSDPTYSGNTLYF.

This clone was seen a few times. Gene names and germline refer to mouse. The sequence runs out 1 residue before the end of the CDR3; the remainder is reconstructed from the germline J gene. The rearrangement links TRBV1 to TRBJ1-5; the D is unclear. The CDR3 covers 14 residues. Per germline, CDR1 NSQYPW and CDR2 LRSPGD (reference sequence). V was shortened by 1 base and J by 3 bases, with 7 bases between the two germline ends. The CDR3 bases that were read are TGCACCTGCAGTGCAGGGGCGGGCAACCAGGCTCCGCTT. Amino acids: CTCSAGAGNQAPL. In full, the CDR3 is CTCSAGAGNQAPLF.

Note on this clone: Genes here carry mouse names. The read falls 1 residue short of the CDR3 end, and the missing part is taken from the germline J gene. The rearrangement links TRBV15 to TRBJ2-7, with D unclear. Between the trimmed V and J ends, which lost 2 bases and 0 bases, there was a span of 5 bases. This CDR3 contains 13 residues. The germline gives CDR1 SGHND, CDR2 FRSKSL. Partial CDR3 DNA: TGTGCCAGCAGTTTACACAACTCCTATGAACAGTAC. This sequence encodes CASSLHNSYEQY. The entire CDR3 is CASSLHNSYEQYF.

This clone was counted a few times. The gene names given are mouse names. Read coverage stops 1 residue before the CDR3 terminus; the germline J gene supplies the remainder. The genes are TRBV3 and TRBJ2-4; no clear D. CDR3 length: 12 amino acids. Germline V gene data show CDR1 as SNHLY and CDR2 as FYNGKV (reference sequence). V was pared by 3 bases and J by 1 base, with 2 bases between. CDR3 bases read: TGTGCCAGCAGCTTGGGTCAAAACACCTTGTAC. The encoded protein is CASSLGQNTLY. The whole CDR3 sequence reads CASSLGQNTLYF.

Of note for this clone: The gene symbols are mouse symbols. The DNA read from the CDR3 is TGTGCCAGCAGTTCCGGGACACTTTCCAACGAAAGATTATTT. This codes for CASSSGTLSNERLF. The complete CDR3 reads CASSSGTLSNERLFF. The J gene is TRBJ1-4, the V gene TRBV26; TRBD1 is a possible D gene (6 bases). From the germline J gene comes the end of the CDR3, since the read stops 1 residue before it. CDR1 and CDR2 (germline): KGHPV, FQNQEV (reference sequence). Trimming took 5 bases from V and 0 from J, leaving 10 bases between them. There are 15 residues in the CDR3.

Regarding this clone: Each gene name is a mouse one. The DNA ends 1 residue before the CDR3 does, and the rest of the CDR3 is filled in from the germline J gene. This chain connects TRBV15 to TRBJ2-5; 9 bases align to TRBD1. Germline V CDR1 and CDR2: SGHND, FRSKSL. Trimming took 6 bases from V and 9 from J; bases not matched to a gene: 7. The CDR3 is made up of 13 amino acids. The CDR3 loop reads CASSLGQGGTQYF. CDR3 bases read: TGTGCCAGCAGCCTGGGACAGGGAGGGACCCAGTAC.

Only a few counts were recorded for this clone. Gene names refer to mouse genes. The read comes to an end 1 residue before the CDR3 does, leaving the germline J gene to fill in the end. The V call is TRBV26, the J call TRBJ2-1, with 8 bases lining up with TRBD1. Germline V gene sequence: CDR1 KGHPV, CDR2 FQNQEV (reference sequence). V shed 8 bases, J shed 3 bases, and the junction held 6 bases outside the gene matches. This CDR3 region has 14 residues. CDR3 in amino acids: CASGRQGSYAEQFF. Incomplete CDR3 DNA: TGTGCCAGCGGCCGACAGGGGAGCTATGCTGAGCAGTTC.

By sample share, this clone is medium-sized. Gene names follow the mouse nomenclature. Partial CDR3 DNA: TGTGCAAGCACCGGGACACCAGAAGTCTTC. It translates to CASTGTPEVF. The full CDR3 sequence reads CASTGTPEVFF. The chain carries TRBV16 and TRBJ1-1, with a tentative D call TRBD1 (6 bases). The DNA ends 1 residue before the CDR3 does, and the rest of the CDR3 is filled in from the germline J gene. The V end lost 7 bases, the J end lost 6 bases, and 9 bases lay between the germline ends. Looked up from germline, CDR1 is SGHSA and CDR2 is FRNQAP. This CDR3 is built from 11 residues.

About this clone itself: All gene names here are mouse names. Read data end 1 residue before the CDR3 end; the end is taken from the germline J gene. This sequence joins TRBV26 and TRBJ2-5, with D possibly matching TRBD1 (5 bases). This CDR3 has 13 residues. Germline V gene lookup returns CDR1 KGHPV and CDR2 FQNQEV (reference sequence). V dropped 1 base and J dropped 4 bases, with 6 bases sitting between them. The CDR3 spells CASSLYRKDTQYF. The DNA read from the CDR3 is TGTGCCAGCAGTCTGTACAGGAAAGACACCCAGTAC.

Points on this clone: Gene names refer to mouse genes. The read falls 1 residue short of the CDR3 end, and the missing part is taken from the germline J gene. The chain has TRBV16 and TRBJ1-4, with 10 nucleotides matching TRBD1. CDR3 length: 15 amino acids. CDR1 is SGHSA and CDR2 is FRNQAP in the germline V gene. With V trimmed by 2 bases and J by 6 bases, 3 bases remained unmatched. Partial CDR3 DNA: TGTGCAAGCAGCTTAAGACAGGGGGCCTACGAAAGATTATTT. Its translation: CASSLRQGAYERLF. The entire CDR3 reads CASSLRQGAYERLFF.

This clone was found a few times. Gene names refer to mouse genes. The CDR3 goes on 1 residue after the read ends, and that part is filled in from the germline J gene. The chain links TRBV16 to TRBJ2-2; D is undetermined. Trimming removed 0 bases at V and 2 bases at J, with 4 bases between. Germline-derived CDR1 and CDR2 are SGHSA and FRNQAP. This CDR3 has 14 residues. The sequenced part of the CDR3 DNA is TGTGCAAGCAGCTTAGAATCGAACACCGGGCAGCTCTAC. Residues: CASSLESNTGQLY. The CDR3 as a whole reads CASSLESNTGQLYF. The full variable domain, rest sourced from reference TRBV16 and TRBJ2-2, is NAGVIQTPRHKVTGKGQEATLWCEPISGHSAVFWYRQTIVQGLEFLTYFRNQAPIDDSGMPKERFSAQMPNQSHSTLKIQSTQPQDSAVYLCASSLESNTGQLYFGEGSKLTVL.

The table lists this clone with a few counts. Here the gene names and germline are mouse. Partial CDR3 DNA: TGTGCTAGCAGTAGATCTGGGGGCTCCTATGAACAGTAC. It yields the protein CASSRSGGSYEQY. Given in full, the CDR3 is CASSRSGGSYEQYF. The chain employs TRBV17 and TRBJ2-7; 7 positions agree with TRBD2. The read ends 1 residue shy of where the CDR3 ends; the end is completed using the germline J gene. The junction had 1 base not matched to a gene; V was cut back by 2 bases and J by 0 bases. This CDR3 comprises 14 residues. The germline CDR1 and CDR2 sequences are MNHDT and YYDKIL.